Listed below are T cell receptor beta chains from one sample, sequenced in a study of cytomegalovirus exposure and HLA in healthy donors. TCRdb's copy holds only in-frame clones and misses some; the assay was immunoSEQ multiplex PCR. The table lists approximately 110,000 clones, 75% to 85% of them singletons. The specimen sequenced was PBMCs. These receptors all stem from a man aged 45-60 years in good health and CMV-seronegative. The CDR3 runs from the conserved cysteine through the conserved F or W. The D gene is left open where the match is weak. Clone size is stated in some rows and not others, as once, few, many or a class when expanded.

d_gene	j_gene	v_gene	abundance	CDR3nt	CDR3aa
NA	TRBJ1-3	TRBV10-3	NA	TGTGCCATCCGCGCAGGGGCTTCTGGAAACACCATATATTTT	CAIRAGASGNTIYF
NA	TRBJ1-2	TRBV4-3	NA	TGCGCCAGCAGCCACCCCGACAGGTCTTATGGCTACACCTTC	CASSHPDRSYGYTF
NA	TRBJ2-3	TRBV5-1	NA	TGCGCCAGCAGCTTGGGGCTAGCGCGAACCACAGATACGCAGTATTTT	CASSLGLARTTDTQYF
TRBD2	TRBJ2-1	TRBV4-1	NA	TGCGCCAGCAGCCGAAGGGAGCGGGGGGCCGAATTCGAGCAGTTCTTC	CASSRRERGAEFEQFF
NA	TRBJ1-2	TRBV7-2	few	TGTGCCAGCAGCTTACCCGACAGGTCCTATGGCTACACCTTC	CASSLPDRSYGYTF
TRBD1	TRBJ1-1	TRBV5-1	NA	TGCGCCAGCAGCTTGGGAGACAGGGGTGTCACTGAAGCTTTCTTT	CASSLGDRGVTEAFF
NA	TRBJ1-4	TRBV7-9	once	TGTTCCAGCAGCCTTAGAACAATGCCCCAGGCCGAAAAACTGTTTTTT	CSSSLRTMPQAEKLFF
TRBD1	TRBJ1-1	TRBV5-1	NA	TGCGCCGGCAGCGCAGGGGGCGCGTACACTGAAGCTTTCTTT	CAGSAGGAYTEAFF
NA	TRBJ1-2	TRBV5-4	NA	TGTGCCAGCAACAAACAGGGCGACTATGGCTACACCTTC	CASNKQGDYGYTF
TRBD1	TRBJ1-2	TRBV15	NA	TGTGCCACCAGTGGGGGACAGAACTATGGCTACACCTTC	CATSGGQNYGYTF
NA	TRBJ1-5	TRBV11-2	NA	TGTGCCAGCAGCTTAGACGGGGGGTTTGGCAATCAGCCCCAGCATTTT	CASSLDGGFGNQPQHF